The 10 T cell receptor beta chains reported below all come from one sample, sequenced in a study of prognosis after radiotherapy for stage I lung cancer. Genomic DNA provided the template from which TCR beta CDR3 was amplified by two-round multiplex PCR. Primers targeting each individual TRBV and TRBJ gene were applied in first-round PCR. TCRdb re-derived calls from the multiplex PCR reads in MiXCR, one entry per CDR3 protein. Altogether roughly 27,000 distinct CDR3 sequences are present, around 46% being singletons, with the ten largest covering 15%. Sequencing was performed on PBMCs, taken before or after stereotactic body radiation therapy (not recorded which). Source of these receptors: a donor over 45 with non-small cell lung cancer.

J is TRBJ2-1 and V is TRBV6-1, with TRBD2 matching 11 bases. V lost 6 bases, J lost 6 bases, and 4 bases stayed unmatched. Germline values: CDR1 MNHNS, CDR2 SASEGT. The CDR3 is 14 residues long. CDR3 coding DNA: TGTGCCAGCAGGAATAGCGGGAGGGTCAATGAGCAGTTCTTC. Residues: CASRNSGRVNEQFF.

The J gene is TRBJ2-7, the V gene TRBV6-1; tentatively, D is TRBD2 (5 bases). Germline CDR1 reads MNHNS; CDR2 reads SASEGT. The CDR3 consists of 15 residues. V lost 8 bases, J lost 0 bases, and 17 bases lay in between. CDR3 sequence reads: CASLRNERSSYEQYF. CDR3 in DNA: TGTGCCAGCCTCCGAAACGAGCGGAGCTCCTACGAGCAGTACTTC.

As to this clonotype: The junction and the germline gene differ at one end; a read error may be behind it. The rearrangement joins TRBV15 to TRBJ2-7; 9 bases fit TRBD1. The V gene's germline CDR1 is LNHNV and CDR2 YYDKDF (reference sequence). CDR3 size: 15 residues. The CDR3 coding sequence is TGTGTCACCAGCGAAAGGGGACAGGGACTCTACGAGCAGTACTTC. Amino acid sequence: CVTSERGQGLYEQYF.

The CDR3 region has the DNA TGTGCCAGCAGCTTAGTATTTGGCAACAATGAGCAGTTCTTC. Translating it yields CASSLVFGNNEQFF. The chain links TRBV7-6 to TRBJ2-1; no definite D call. CDR3 length: 14 amino acids. Trimming took off 1 base at V and 5 bases at J, with 9 bases between the two ends. CDR1 is SGHVS, CDR2 FNYEAQ, per germline. Drawing the rest from reference TRBV7-6 and TRBJ2-1, the complete variable domain is GAGVSQSPRYKVTKRGQDVALRCDPISGHVSLYWYRQALGQGPEFLTYFNYEAQQDKSGLPNDRFSAERPEGSISTLTIQRTEQRDSAMYRCASSLVFGNNEQFFGPGTRLTVL.

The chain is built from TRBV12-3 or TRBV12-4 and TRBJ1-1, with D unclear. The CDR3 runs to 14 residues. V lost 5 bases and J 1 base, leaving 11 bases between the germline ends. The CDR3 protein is CASSGLTKNTEAFF. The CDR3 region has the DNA TGTGCCAGCAGTGGACTGACAAAGAACACTGAAGCTTTCTTT.

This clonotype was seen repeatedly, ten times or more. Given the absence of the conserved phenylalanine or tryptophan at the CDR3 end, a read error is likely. CDR3 protein: CSAMAGIQHI. Written as DNA, the CDR3 is TGCAGTGCTATGGCCGGGATCCAGCATATT. The rearrangement links TRBV20-1 to TRBJ1-4; unclear D gene. The J call is doubtful: the DNA matches TRBJ1-5 better. Looked up from germline, CDR1 is DFQATT and CDR2 is SNEGSKA (reference sequence). This CDR3 spans 10 amino acids.

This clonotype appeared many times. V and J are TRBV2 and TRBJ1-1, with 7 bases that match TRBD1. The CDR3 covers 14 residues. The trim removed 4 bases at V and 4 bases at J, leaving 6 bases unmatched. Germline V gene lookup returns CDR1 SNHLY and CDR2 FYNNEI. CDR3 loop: CASSGPGQVTEAFF. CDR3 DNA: TGTGCCAGCAGTGGCCCCGGACAGGTCACTGAAGCTTTCTTT.

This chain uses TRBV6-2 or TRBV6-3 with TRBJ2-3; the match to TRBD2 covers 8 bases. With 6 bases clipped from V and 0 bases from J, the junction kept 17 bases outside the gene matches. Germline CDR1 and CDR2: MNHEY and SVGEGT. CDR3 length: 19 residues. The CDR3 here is CASRAFPLKAGESTDTQYF. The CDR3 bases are TGTGCCAGCAGGGCCTTCCCCCTCAAAGCGGGAGAAAGCACAGATACGCAGTATTTT.

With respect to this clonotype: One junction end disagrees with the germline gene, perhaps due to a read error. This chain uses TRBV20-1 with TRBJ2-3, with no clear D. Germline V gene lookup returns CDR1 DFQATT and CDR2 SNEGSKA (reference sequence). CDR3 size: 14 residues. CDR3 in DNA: TGCAGTGATAGTTTTTCTCCAAGCACAGATACGAAGTATTTT. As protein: CSDSFSPSTDTKYF.

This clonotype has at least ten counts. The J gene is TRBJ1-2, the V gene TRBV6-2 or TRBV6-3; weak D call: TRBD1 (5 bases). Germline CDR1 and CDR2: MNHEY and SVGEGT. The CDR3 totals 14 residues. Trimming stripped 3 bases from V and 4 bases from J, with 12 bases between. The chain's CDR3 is CASSYFRDFYGYTF. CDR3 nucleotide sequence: TGTGCCAGCAGTTATTTTAGGGACTTCTATGGCTACACCTTC.